This T cell receptor (beta chain) was profiled in a study of regulatory T cells in long-lasting Graves disease. The overall study: Graves' cases, newly diagnosed, had used antithyroid drugs under 3 months.

General study findings and limits: Compared with new cases, persistent Graves' patients showed reduced TCR diversity. Patients with persistent disease showed a bias toward TRBV28, TRBJ1-2 and TRBJ2-5.

Ten or more counts support this clonotype. Its target is not known. Through Arm-PCR of CDR3 regions and iRepertoire HTBI primers, TCR beta libraries were built. TCRdb reprocessed the multiplex PCR reads via MiXCR and lists one record per CDR3 protein. The data show around 400,000 distinct CDR3 sequences, about a sixth seen once. The CDR3 totals 14 residues. In germline, CDR1 is MNHEY, CDR2 SMNVEV (reference sequence). J was trimmed by 5 bases and V by 5 bases; bases with no gene match: 8. Specified time point: newly diagnosed GD, antithyroid drugs for less than 3 months. Scientists built the TCR library using RNA that was extracted from PBMCs.

The chain carries TRBV27 and TRBJ2-7; TRBD2 agrees at 8 bases. The sequence was collected from a female donor with Graves disease. This material consisted of peripheral blood mononuclear cells (PBMCs), taken at new diagnosis, from a patient treated with antithyroid drugs. CDR3 amino acids: CASSPSPTSDEQYF. The CDR3 region has the DNA TGTGCCAGCAGTCCCTCCCCGACTAGCGACGAGCAGTACTTC.